What follows are 24 T cell receptor beta chains derived from one specimen sequenced in a study of blood T cells in healthy people across ages. The authors ran a second PCR of 7 to 11 cycles using a sample-barcoded 5' primer and a J-beta primer mix. Via MiXCR, TCRdb re-called the 5' RACE reads, giving one row per CDR3 protein. The sample has about 650,000 distinct CDR3 sequences, roughly 32% seen once. Sequencing used blood. The receptors come from a woman older than 75 in good health.

As regards this clonotype: A much larger clone lies one base from this, so it may be a read error. J is TRBJ2-1 and V is TRBV6-1; the D call may be TRBD1 or TRBD2 (5 bases each). The J call may be in error: the DNA end matches TRBJ2-7 better. The CDR3 totals 15 residues. The V gene's germline CDR1 is MNHNS and CDR2 SASEGT. For the CDR3, the DNA is TGTGCCAGCAGAGCCGGGACCAGCTCCTACAATGAGCAGTACTTC. Protein product: CASRAGTSSYNEQYF.

This clonotype occurred many times. The chain recombines TRBV6-2 or TRBV6-3 with TRBJ1-2, with TRBD1 as a possible D gene (5 bases). V was shortened by 8 bases and J by 4 bases, with 17 bases between the two germline ends. Looked up from germline, CDR1 is MNHEY and CDR2 is SVGEGT. There are 14 residues in the CDR3. CDR3 nucleotides: TGTGCCAGCCTACAGACCGGGGGGATCTATGGCTACACCTTC. Residues: CASLQTGGIYGYTF.

This sequence joins TRBV18 and TRBJ2-4; TRBD1 aligns across 10 bases. The J call may be in error: the DNA end matches TRBJ2-7 better. The germline gives CDR1 KGHSH, CDR2 LQKENI. The CDR3 length is 15 residues. CDR3 DNA: TGTGCCAGCTCACCCGCGACAGGGGGCTTCTACGAGCAGTACTTC. It is translated as CASSPATGGFYEQYF.

This clonotype was seen a handful of times. The genes are TRBV7-2 and TRBJ2-1; 10 nucleotides agree with TRBD1. Per germline, CDR1 SGHTA and CDR2 FQGNSA. Trimming at V came to 1 base and at J to 3 bases, leaving 3 bases not matched to a gene. This CDR3 has 16 residues. The CDR3 spells CASSLEGQGFYNEQFF. The CDR3 coding sequence is TGTGCCAGCAGCTTAGAGGGACAGGGGTTCTACAATGAGCAGTTCTTC.

The genes are TRBV6-2 or TRBV6-3 and TRBJ1-2; 8 nucleotides align to TRBD1. With V trimmed by 6 bases and J by 6 bases, 9 bases remained unmatched. This CDR3 has 14 residues. Germline V gene lookup returns CDR1 MNHEY and CDR2 SVGEGT. The CDR3 sequence: CASSSGQAGDGYTF. The CDR3 bases are TGTGCCAGCAGCTCGGGACAGGCGGGGGATGGCTACACCTTC.

On this clonotype: This may arise from a read error, as a much more abundant clone is one base away. The V gene is TRBV20-1, the J gene TRBJ2-7, with D perhaps TRBD2 (5 bases). The CDR3 consists of 13 residues. Trimming took 6 bases from V and 7 from J, leaving 19 bases between them. Germline CDR1 DFQATT, CDR2 SNEGSKA (reference sequence). CDR3 sequence reads: CSAPNRQSGEQYF. As DNA, the CDR3 is TGCAGTGCCCCCAATAGGCAGTCGGGGGAGCAGTACTTC.

This chain links TRBV4-1 with TRBJ1-2, with D unclear. The CDR3 is made up of 12 amino acids. Trimming pared 0 bases from V and 8 bases from J, leaving 7 bases between. The germline gives CDR1 MGHRA, CDR2 YSYEKL. The CDR3 nucleotides read TGCGCCAGCAGCCAAGAGAGCCGCGGCTACACCTTC. It specifies CASSQESRGYTF.

This clonotype was counted ten times or more. The rearrangement joins TRBV12-3 or TRBV12-4 to TRBJ2-1; 15 bases are shared with TRBD2. This CDR3 spans 17 amino acids. J was trimmed by 8 bases and V by 3 bases; bases with no gene match: 8. The DNA of the CDR3 is TGTGCCAGCAGTTTCGGACTAGCGGGGGGGCCGGAGGATGAGCAGTTCTTC. It codes for CASSFGLAGGPEDEQFF.

As for this clonotype: Just one base apart from a much larger clone, this may be a read error. This chain connects TRBV27 to TRBJ2-5, with 7 nucleotides matching TRBD1. The DNA end lines up better with TRBJ2-7; the J call may be wrong. The CDR3 runs to 14 residues. CDR1 and CDR2 (germline): MNHEY, SMNVEV (reference sequence). This CDR3 is CASHEGQLAYEQYF. CDR3 sequence (DNA): TGTGCCAGTCACGAGGGACAGCTAGCCTACGAGCAGTACTTC.

This clonotype has only a few counts. This chain links TRBV4-3 with TRBJ2-5; 10 positions match TRBD2. This CDR3 comprises 17 residues. Looked up from germline, CDR1 is LGHNA and CDR2 is YSLEER. J gave up 1 base and V 1 base, and 6 bases lay outside the gene matches. The CDR3 nucleotides read TGCGCCAGCAGCCAAGGGGCAGCGGGAGGGCCCCAAGAGACCCAGTACTTC. It encodes CASSQGAAGGPQETQYF.

The table lists this clonotype with many counts. The CDR3: CASSENQGRSYNEQFF. The CDR3 region has the DNA TGTGCCAGCAGTGAAAACCAGGGGAGGTCCTACAATGAGCAGTTCTTC. The chain recombines TRBV6-1 with TRBJ2-1, with D tentatively TRBD1 or TRBD2 (6 bases each). The CDR3 has 16 residues. The V end was cut by 2 bases, the J end by 1 base, with 12 bases between. Germline CDR1 and CDR2: MNHNS and SASEGT.

This clonotype showed up just a few times. Possible read error: a much larger clone is one base away. The chain employs TRBV15 and TRBJ2-5; a weak D match, TRBD1 (6 bases). Between the trimmed V and J ends, which lost 3 bases and 11 bases, there was a span of 19 bases. The CDR3 loop spans 14 amino acids. Germline V gives CDR1 LNHNV, CDR2 YYDKDF (reference sequence). CDR3 nucleotides: TGTGCCACCAGCAGGACCCGGACAGAAAATGAGCAGTACTTC. Amino acid sequence: CATSRTRTENEQYF.

The chain links TRBV12-3 or TRBV12-4 to TRBJ2-5; 9 bases align to TRBD1. CDR3 length: 14 residues. V was pared by 5 bases and J by 11 bases, with 12 bases of the junction left unmatched. The CDR3 sequence is CASSPRTGVGEQYF. CDR3 sequence (DNA): TGTGCCAGCAGTCCCAGGACAGGGGTCGGTGAGCAGTACTTC.

CDR3 DNA: TGTGCCAGCAGCCCTCTTACTGGACTACAGCAGTACTTC. Residues: CASSPLTGLQQYF. V usage is TRBV7-8 and J usage is TRBJ2-7; weak D call: TRBD2 (6 bases). This CDR3 is 13 amino acids long. Between the trimmed V and J ends, which lost 5 bases and 8 bases, there was a span of 16 bases. The germline V gene has CDR1 SGHVS and CDR2 FQNEAQ.

The count of this clonotype is one. The chain has TRBV29-1 and TRBJ2-7; 8 bases line up with TRBD2. Germline lookup yields CDR1 SQVTM and CDR2 ANQGSEA. The J segment lost 6 bases and the V segment lost 8 bases, leaving 15 bases of the junction unmatched. The CDR3 length is 14 residues. For the CDR3, the DNA is TGCAGCTCGAAGAGCGGGAGTTCCCCCTGCGAGCAGTACTTC. The encoded protein is CSSKSGSSPCEQYF.

This clonotype was seen ten or more times. The genes are TRBV5-1 and TRBJ1-2; D may be TRBD1 (5 bases). Deletions cut 4 bases from V and 7 bases from J, with 20 bases between. The CDR3 consists of 15 residues. Germline CDR1 reads SGHRS; CDR2 reads YFSETQ. As DNA, the CDR3 is TGCGCCAGCAGCCCATCCGCCGGGGCCGGGGGTGGCTACACCTTC. Amino acids: CASSPSAGAGGGYTF.

In its sample, this clonotype was seen a few times. This chain connects TRBV10-3 to TRBJ2-7; TRBD2 agrees at 16 bases. V gave up 2 bases and J gave up 2 bases; unmatched junction bases: 12. The length of the CDR3 is 20 residues. In germline, CDR1 is ENHRY, CDR2 SYGVKD. Here the CDR3 reads CAISELPRAGLAGGPYEQYF. CDR3 bases: TGTGCCATCAGTGAGCTCCCGCGGGCGGGACTAGCGGGAGGGCCCTACGAGCAGTACTTC.

The sample holds a few counts of this clonotype. Possible read error: a much larger clone is one base away. The rearrangement uses TRBV7-3 and TRBJ2-1, with 9 bases aligning to TRBD2. CDR1 and CDR2 from the germline V gene are SGHTA and FQGTGA. The CDR3 runs to 13 residues. The CDR3 bases are TGTGCCTGCAGCCTAGCGGGGAACAATGAGCAGTTCTTC. It yields the protein CACSLAGNNEQFF.

In the case of this clonotype: This could be a read error, since a much larger clone is one nucleotide away. V usage is TRBV30 and J usage is TRBJ2-1; weak D call: TRBD1 (5 bases). The germline gives CDR1 GTSNPN, CDR2 SVGIG (reference sequence). The CDR3 has 15 residues. The DNA for the CDR3 is TGTGCCTGGAGTAAAGGGGTGAGCTCCCACAATGAGCAGTTCTTC. Protein: CAWSKGVSSHNEQFF.

This clonotype was counted ten times or more. The chain is built from TRBV28 and TRBJ1-2; no firm D call. The CDR3 runs to 12 residues. The germline CDR1 and CDR2 sequences are MDHEN and SYDVKM. Trimming cost V 5 bases and J 2 bases, with 6 bases left between them. In nucleotides, the CDR3 is TGTGCCAGCAGTCCTCCCAACTATGGCTACACCTTC. It specifies CASSPPNYGYTF.

This clonotype was recorded at least ten times. This chain links TRBV6-1 with TRBJ2-7; no reliable D call. The germline V and J ends were trimmed by 1 base and 1 base, with 14 bases remaining between them. The germline V gene encodes CDR1 MNHNS and CDR2 SASEGT. CDR3 size: 16 residues. This CDR3 reads CASSEGSPQSSYEQYF. CDR3 in DNA: TGTGCCAGCAGTGAAGGGTCCCCCCAAAGTTCCTACGAGCAGTACTTC.

Many counts were recorded for this clonotype. The chain employs TRBV5-8 and TRBJ2-3, with a weak D call TRBD1 (6 bases). Germline CDR1 reads SGHTS; CDR2 reads YDEGEE. V lost 0 bases and J lost 2, with 10 bases in between. The CDR3 runs 15 residues. The CDR3 DNA sequence: TGTGCCAGCAGCTTGGGACAGGCTCTCACAGATACGCAGTATTTT. Translation gives CASSLGQALTDTQYF.

This clonotype was recorded a few times. The chain carries TRBV4-2 and TRBJ1-2, with 8 positions matching TRBD1. Losses at the gene ends were 0 bases for V and 8 bases for J; bases not matched to a gene: 20. Germline V gene sequence: CDR1 LGHNA, CDR2 YNFKEQ. The CDR3 is made up of 19 amino acids. CDR3 sequence (DNA): TGTGCCAGCAGCCAAGAGTCTAGGACAGGGCCCCGTGGAGGTAAAGGCTACACCTTC. Protein sequence: CASSQESRTGPRGGKGYTF.

V gene TRBV5-6 combines with J gene TRBJ1-5; D uncertain. CDR1 and CDR2 (germline): SGHDT, YYEEEE. Trimming stripped 1 base from V and 2 bases from J, with 10 bases between. This CDR3 is built from 15 residues. The CDR3 DNA is TGTGCCAGCAGCTTGCTGAGGGCCGGCAATCAGCCCCAGCATTTT. Translating gives CASSLLRAGNQPQHF. The full variable domain, rest sourced from reference TRBV5-6 and TRBJ1-5, is DAGVTQSPTHLIKTRGQQVTLRCSPKSGHDTVSWYQQALGQGPQFIFQYYEEEERQRGNFPDRFSGHQFPNYSSELNVNALLLGDSALYLCASSLLRAGNQPQHFGDGTRLSIL.